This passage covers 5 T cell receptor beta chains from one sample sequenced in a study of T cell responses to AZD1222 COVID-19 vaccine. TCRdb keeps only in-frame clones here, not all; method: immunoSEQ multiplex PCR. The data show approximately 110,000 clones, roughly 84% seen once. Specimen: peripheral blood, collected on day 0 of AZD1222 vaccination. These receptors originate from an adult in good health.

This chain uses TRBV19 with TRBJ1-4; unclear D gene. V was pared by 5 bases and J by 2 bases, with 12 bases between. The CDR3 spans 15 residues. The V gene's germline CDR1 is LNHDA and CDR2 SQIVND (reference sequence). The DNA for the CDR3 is TGTGCCAGTAGTCCCCAGGTGGGGACTAATGAAAAACTGTTTTTT. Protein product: CASSPQVGTNEKLFF.

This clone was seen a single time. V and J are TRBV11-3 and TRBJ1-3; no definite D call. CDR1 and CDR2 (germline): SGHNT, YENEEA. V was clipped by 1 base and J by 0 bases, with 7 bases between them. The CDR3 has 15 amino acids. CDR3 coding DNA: TGTGCCAGCAGCTTAGCAGGAACCTCTGGAAACACCATATATTTT. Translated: CASSLAGTSGNTIYF.

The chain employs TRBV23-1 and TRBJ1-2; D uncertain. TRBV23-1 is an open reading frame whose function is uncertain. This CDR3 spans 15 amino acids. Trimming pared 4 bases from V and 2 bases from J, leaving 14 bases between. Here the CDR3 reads CASSPQGPRNYGYTF. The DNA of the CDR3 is TGCGCCAGCAGTCCCCAAGGGCCCAGAAACTATGGCTACACCTTC.

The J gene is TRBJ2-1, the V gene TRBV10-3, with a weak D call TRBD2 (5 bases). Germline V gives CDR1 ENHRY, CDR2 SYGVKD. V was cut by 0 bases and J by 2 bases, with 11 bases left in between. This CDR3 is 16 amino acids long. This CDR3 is CAISESTRGTYNEQFF. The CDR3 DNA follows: TGTGCCATCAGTGAGTCGACTCGAGGGACCTACAATGAGCAGTTCTTC.

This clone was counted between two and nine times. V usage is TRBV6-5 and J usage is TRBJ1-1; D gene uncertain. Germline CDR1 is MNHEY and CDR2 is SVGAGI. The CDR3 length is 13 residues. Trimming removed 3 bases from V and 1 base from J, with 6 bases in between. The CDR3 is CASSYRRNTEAFF. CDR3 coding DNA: TGTGCCAGCAGTTATCGAAGGAACACTGAAGCTTTCTTT.